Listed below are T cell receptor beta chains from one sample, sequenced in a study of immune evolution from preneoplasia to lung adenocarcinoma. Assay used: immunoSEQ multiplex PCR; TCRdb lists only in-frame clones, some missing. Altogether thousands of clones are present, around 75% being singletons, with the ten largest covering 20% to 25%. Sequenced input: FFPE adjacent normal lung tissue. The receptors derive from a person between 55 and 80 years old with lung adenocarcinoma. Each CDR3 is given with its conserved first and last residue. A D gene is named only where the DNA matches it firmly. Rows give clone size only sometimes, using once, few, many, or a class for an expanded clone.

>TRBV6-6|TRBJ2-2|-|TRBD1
TGTGCCAGCAGACCCAGGACAGGGAACACCGGGGAGCTGTTTTTT
CASRPRTGNTGELFF
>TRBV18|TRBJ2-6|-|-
TGTGCCAGCTCATCAACCACAATGGGGACCGTGGGCTCTGGGGCCAACGTCCTGACTTTC
CASSSTTMGTVGSGANVLTF
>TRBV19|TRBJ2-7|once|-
TGTGCCAGTAGTCACGACAGGCTCCTGCCCGACGGGCAGTACTTC
CASSHDRLLPDGQYF
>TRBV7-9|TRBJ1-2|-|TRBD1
TGTGCCAGCAGCTCCCATGGACAGGGTTCGGGTGGCTACACCTTC
CASSSHGQGSGGYTF
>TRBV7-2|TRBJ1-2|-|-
TGTGCCAGCAGCTTTTCCATTGGCTACACCTTC
CASSFSIGYTF
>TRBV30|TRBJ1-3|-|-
TGTGCCTGGAGTGGACACAATGGAAACACCATATATTTT
CAWSGHNGNTIYF
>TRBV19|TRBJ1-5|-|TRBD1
TGTGCCAGTAGTATAGGGACAGGGGGGAATGAACCCCAGCATTTT
CASSIGTGGNEPQHF
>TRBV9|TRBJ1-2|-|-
TGTGCCAGCACCCCTTCAGGGAACTATGGCTACACCTTC
CASTPSGNYGYTF
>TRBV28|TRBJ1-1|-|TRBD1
TGTGCCAGCAGCCTTACGGGACAGGGGCTATCTGAAGCTTTCTTT
CASSLTGQGLSEAFF
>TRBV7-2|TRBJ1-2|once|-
TGTGCCAGCACCCTCAACCCGCGCAGCTATGGCTACACCTTC
CASTLNPRSYGYTF
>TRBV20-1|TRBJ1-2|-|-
TGCAGTGCTAGTAAGAACGATGGCTACACCTTC
CSASKNDGYTF
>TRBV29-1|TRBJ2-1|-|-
TGCAGCGTTGCATCTAGACAGATAGACAATGAGCAGTTCTTC
CSVASRQIDNEQFF
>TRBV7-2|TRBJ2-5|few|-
TGTGCCAGCAGCTCCGCGCCTGACCGCACCCAGTACTTC
CASSSAPDRTQYF
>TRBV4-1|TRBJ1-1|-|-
TGCGCCAGCAGCCAAGAAACGGCAGGCCCACCGTACCTGAACACTGAAGCTTTCTTT
CASSQETAGPPYLNTEAFF
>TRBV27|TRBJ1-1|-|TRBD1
TGTGCCAGCAGCCGCCGGACAGGCGAAGCTTTCTTT
CASSRRTGEAFF
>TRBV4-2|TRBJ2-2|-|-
TGTGCCAGCAGCCAGACCGAAAACACCGGGGAGCTGTTTTTT
CASSQTENTGELFF